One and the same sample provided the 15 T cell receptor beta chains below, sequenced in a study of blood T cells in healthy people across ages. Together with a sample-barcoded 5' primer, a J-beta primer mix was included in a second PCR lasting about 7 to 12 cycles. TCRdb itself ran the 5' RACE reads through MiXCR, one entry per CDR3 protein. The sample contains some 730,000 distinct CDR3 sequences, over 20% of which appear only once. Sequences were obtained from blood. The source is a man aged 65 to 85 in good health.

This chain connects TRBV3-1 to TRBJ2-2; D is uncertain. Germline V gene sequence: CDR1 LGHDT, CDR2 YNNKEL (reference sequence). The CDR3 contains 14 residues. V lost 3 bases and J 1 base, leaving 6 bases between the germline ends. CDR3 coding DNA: TGTGCCAGCAGCCACCGCCAGAACACCGGGGAGCTGTTTTTT. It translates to CASSHRQNTGELFF.

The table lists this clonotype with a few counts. CDR3 DNA: TGTGCCAGCAGTACCCTCCGGGGTCGGGAGACCCAGTACTTC. Translating gives CASSTLRGRETQYF. The chain links TRBV7-9 to TRBJ2-5; perhaps TRBD2 as D (5 bases). This CDR3 region has 14 residues. Germline-derived CDR1 and CDR2 are SEHNR and FQNEAQ (reference sequence). The V end lost 6 bases, the J end lost 5 bases, and 16 bases lay between the germline ends.

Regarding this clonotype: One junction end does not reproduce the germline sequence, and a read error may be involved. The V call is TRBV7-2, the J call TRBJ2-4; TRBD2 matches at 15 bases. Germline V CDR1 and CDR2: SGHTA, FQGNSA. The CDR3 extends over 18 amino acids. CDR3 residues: CASSLAGLAGGVKKIQYF. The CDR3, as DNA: TGTGCCAGCAGCTTAGCGGGACTAGCGGGGGGCGTCAAAAAGATTCAGTACTTC.

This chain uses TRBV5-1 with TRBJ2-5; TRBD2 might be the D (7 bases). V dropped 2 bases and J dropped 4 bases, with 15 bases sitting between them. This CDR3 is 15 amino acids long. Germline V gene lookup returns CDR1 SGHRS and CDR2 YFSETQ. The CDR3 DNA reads TGCGCCAGCAGCTTAGGCGGGGGCGAGGGAGAGACCCAGTACTTC. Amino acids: CASSLGGGEGETQYF.

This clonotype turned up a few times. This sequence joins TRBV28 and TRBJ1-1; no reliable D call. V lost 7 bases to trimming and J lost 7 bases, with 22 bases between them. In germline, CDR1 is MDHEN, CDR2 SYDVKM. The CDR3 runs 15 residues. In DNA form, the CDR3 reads TGTGCCAGCATTTCGATTTTCGACGGTGGTGGTGAAGCTTTCTTT. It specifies CASISIFDGGGEAFF.

The CDR3 protein is CASSLVSHYEQYF. CDR3 nucleotide sequence: TGTGCCAGCAGCTTAGTGAGTCACTACGAGCAGTACTTC. The rearrangement uses TRBV7-8 and TRBJ2-7, with unresolved D. Germline CDR1 is SGHVS and CDR2 is FQNEAQ. This CDR3 is 13 amino acids long. With 1 base removed from V and 3 bases from J, the gap between germline ends came to 7 bases.

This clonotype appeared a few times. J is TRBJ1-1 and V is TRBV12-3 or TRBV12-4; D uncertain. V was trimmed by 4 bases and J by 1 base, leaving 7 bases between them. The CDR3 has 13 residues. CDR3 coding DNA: TGTGCCAGCAGTTGGTCAGCGAACACTGAAGCTTTCTTT. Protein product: CASSWSANTEAFF.

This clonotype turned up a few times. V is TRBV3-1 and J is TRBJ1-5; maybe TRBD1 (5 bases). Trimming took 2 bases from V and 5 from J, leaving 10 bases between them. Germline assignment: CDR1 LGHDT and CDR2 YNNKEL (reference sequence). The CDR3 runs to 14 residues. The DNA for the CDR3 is TGTGCCAGCAGCCAAATGGGGCAGCATCAGCCCCAGCATTTT. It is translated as CASSQMGQHQPQHF.

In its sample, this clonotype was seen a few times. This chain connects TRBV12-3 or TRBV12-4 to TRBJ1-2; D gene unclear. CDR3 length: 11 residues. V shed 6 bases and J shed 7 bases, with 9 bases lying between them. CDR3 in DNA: TGTGCCAGCAGCTCGGAGGCTGGCTACACCTTC. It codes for CASSSEAGYTF.

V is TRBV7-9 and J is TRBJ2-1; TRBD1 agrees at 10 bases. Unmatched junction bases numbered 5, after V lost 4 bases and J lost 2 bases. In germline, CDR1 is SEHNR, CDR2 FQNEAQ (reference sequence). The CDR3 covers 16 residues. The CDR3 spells CASSSQTGGAYNEQFF. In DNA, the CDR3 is TGTGCCAGCAGCTCCCAGACAGGGGGCGCCTACAATGAGCAGTTCTTC.

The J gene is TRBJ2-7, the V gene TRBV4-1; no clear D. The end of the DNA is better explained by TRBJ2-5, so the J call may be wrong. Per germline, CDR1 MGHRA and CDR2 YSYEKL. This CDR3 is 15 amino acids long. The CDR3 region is CASSQDLTPVRTQYF. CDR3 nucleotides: TGCGCCAGCAGCCAAGATTTGACCCCGGTGAGGACCCAGTACTTC.

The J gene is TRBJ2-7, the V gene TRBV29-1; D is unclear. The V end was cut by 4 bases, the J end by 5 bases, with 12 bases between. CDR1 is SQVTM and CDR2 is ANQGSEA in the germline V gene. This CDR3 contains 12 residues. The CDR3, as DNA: TGCAGCGTTGGTCAAACGTGGAACGAGCAGTACTTC. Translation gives CSVGQTWNEQYF.

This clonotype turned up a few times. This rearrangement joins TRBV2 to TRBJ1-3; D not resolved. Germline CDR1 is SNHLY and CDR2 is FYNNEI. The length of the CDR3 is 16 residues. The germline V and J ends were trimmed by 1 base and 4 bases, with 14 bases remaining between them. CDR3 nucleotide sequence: TGTGCCAGCAGTGAAGACACGGCAGTCGCGGGAAACACCATATATTTT. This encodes CASSEDTAVAGNTIYF.

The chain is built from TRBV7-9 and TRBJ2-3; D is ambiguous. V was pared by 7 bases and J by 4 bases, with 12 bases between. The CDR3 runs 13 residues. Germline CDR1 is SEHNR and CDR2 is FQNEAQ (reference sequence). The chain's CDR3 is CASTLGEADTQYF. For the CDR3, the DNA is TGTGCCAGCACCCTCGGTGAGGCAGATACGCAGTATTTT.

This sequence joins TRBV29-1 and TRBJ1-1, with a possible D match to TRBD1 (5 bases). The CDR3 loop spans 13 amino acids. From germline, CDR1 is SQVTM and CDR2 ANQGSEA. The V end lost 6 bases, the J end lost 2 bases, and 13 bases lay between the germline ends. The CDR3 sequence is CSVGGYFNTEAFF. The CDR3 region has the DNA TGCAGCGTGGGGGGTTACTTTAACACTGAAGCTTTCTTT.